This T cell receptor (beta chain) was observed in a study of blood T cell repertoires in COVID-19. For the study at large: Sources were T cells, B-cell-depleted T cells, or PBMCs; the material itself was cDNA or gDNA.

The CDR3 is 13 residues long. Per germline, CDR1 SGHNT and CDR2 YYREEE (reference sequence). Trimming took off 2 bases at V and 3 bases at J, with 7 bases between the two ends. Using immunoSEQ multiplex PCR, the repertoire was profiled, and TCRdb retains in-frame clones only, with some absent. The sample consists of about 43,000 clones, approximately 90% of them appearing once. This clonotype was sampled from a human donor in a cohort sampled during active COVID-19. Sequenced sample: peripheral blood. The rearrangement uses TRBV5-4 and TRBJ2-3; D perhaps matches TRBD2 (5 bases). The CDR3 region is CASSLGGTDTQYF. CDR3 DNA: TGTGCCAGCAGCTTAGGCGGGACAGATACGCAGTATTTT.